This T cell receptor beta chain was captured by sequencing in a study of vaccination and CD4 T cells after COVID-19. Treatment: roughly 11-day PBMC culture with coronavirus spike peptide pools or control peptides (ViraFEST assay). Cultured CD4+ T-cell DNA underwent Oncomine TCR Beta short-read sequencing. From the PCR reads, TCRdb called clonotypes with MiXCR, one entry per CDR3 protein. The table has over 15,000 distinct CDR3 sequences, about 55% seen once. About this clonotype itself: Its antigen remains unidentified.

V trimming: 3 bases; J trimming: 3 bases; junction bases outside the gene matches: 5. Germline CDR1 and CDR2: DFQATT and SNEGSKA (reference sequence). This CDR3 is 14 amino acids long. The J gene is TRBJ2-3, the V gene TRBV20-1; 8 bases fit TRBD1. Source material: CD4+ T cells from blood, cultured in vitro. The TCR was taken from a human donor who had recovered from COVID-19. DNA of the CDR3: TGCAGTGCTAGCAGTCAGGGGGCTACAGATACGCAGTATTTT. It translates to CSASSQGATDTQYF.